This T cell receptor (beta chain) was sequenced in a study of T cell responses to AZD1222 COVID-19 vaccine. Profiled with immunoSEQ multiplex PCR; TCRdb holds only in-frame clones, not every one. The repertoire consists of fewer than 150,000 clones, with 75% to 90% occurring once and the leading ten covering 1.6%. This CDR3 contains 13 residues. Germline V gene sequence: CDR1 WSHSY, CDR2 SAAADI. V lost 7 bases to trimming and J lost 4 bases, with 10 bases between them. The clonotype originates from an adult who received the AZD1222 COVID-19 vaccine. The chain has TRBV10-2 and TRBJ1-4; D not resolved. The source material was peripheral blood, sampled 28 days after the second AZD1222 dose. The CDR3 protein is CASTGGYNEKLFF. The CDR3 DNA is TGCGCCAGCACGGGAGGATATAATGAAAAACTGTTTTTT.